This entry lists 30 T cell receptor beta chains sequenced from one sample in a study of blood T cell repertoires in COVID-19. The assay was immunoSEQ multiplex PCR, and TCRdb's table has in-frame clones only and misses some. The repertoire holds some 49,000 clones, 82% seen once, with roughly 2.6% in the top ten. The sample was peripheral blood. Receptor source: an older woman with acute or convalescent COVID-19.

This chain links TRBV11-3 with TRBJ2-3; the match to TRBD1 covers 8 bases. V shed 1 base, J shed 1 base, and the junction held 1 base outside the gene matches. This CDR3 is 15 amino acids long. CDR1 and CDR2 (germline): SGHNT, YENEEA. CDR3 nucleotides: TGTGCCAGCAGCTTAGGGACAGGGCGCACAGATACGCAGTATTTT. Translated: CASSLGTGRTDTQYF.

This chain uses TRBV30 with TRBJ1-2; no reliable D call. The V end lost 3 bases, the J end lost 4 bases, and 12 bases lay between the germline ends. The CDR3 is made up of 13 amino acids. Germline lookup yields CDR1 GTSNPN and CDR2 SVGIG (reference sequence). The CDR3 coding sequence is TGTGCCTGGAGCCCAACCGGGAGCTATGGCTACACCTTC. Encoded protein: CAWSPTGSYGYTF. Full variable domain (remainder filled in from reference TRBV30 and TRBJ1-2): SQTIHQWPATLVQPVGSPLSLECTVEGTSNPNLYWYRQAAGRGLQLLFYSVGIGQISSEVPQNLSASRPQDRQFILSSKKLLLSDSGFYLCAWSPTGSYGYTFGSGTRLTVV.

This clone has just a few counts. The chain employs TRBV7-2 and TRBJ1-6; D not certain. Trimming stripped 6 bases from V and 3 bases from J, with 18 bases between. The CDR3 has 17 amino acids. The germline V gene encodes CDR1 SGHTA and CDR2 FQGNSA. CDR3 amino acids: CASRVGRERNYNSPLHF. Written as DNA, the CDR3 is TGTGCCAGCAGGGTTGGGAGGGAGCGCAACTATAATTCACCCCTCCACTTT.

The chain uses TRBV28 and TRBJ1-2; D is undetermined. CDR1 is MDHEN, CDR2 SYDVKM, per germline. There are 14 residues in the CDR3. V was clipped by 6 bases and J by 4 bases, with 15 bases between them. The CDR3 protein is CASRNRDGIYGYTF. The CDR3 DNA sequence: TGTGCCAGCAGGAACCGTGACGGGATCTATGGCTACACCTTC.

This sequence joins TRBV9 and TRBJ2-7; maybe TRBD1 (5 bases). This CDR3 spans 14 amino acids. Germline values: CDR1 SGDLS, CDR2 YYNGEE. Trimming cost V 0 bases and J 3 bases, with 10 bases left between them. CDR3 sequence: CASSVGGRSYEQYF. For the CDR3, the DNA is TGTGCCAGCAGCGTAGGGGGCCGTAGCTACGAGCAGTACTTC.

The chain joins TRBV7-2 to TRBJ2-7; 11 nucleotides match TRBD2. The CDR3 extends over 15 amino acids. V trimming: 5 bases; J trimming: 3 bases; junction bases outside the gene matches: 6. In germline, CDR1 is SGHTA, CDR2 FQGNSA. The CDR3 region has the DNA TGTGCCAGCAGCGCAACTAGCGGGGGCGTCTACGAGCAGTACTTC. Its protein product is CASSATSGGVYEQYF.

This chain links TRBV19 with TRBJ2-1; 8 bases match TRBD2. Trimming cost V 4 bases and J 5 bases; bases outside gene matches: 7. Germline V gene lookup returns CDR1 LNHDA and CDR2 SQIVND (reference sequence). The CDR3 extends over 15 amino acids. The CDR3 bases are TGTGCCAGTAGTACCGGGACTAGAGGAAACAATGAGCAGTTCTTC. Translation gives CASSTGTRGNNEQFF.

The sample holds a few counts of this clone. The V gene is TRBV10-3, the J gene TRBJ1-1; maybe TRBD1 (5 bases). Per germline, CDR1 ENHRY and CDR2 SYGVKD. The V end was cut by 6 bases, the J end by 2 bases, with 10 bases between. This CDR3 has 13 amino acids. This chain's CDR3 is CAISETANTEAFF. The CDR3 nucleotides read TGTGCCATCAGCGAGACAGCAAACACTGAAGCTTTCTTT.

This rearrangement joins TRBV4-1 to TRBJ2-5; TRBD1 matches 9 bases. Germline CDR1 is MGHRA and CDR2 is YSYEKL. V was clipped by 0 bases and J by 4 bases; unmatched bases: 3. This CDR3 spans 15 amino acids. The CDR3 nucleotides are TGCGCCAGCAGCCAAGAAGACAGGGGGAGAGAGACCCAGTACTTC. Translated, it gives CASSQEDRGRETQYF.

The chain carries TRBV28 and TRBJ1-6; the D gene is possibly TRBD1 (5 bases). V lost 1 base and J 11 bases, leaving 12 bases between the germline ends. Germline V gives CDR1 MDHEN, CDR2 SYDVKM. The CDR3 covers 14 residues. The CDR3 DNA is TGTGCCAGCAGTTTATCCCAGGGTGTGACACCCCTCCACTTT. It is translated as CASSLSQGVTPLHF.

This chain links TRBV2 with TRBJ1-6; TRBD1 matches at 7 bases. V was pared by 5 bases and J by 5 bases, with 6 bases of the junction left unmatched. Germline CDR1 SNHLY, CDR2 FYNNEI. CDR3 size: 15 residues. CDR3 protein: CASSPTGLDNSPLHF. The CDR3 region has the DNA TGTGCCAGCAGTCCGACAGGGTTGGATAATTCACCCCTCCACTTT.

V gene TRBV29-1 combines with J gene TRBJ1-2; 10 bases align to TRBD1. The CDR3 is 13 amino acids. J was trimmed by 8 bases and V by 3 bases; bases with no gene match: 6. Germline-derived CDR1 and CDR2 are SQVTM and ANQGSEA. CDR3 bases: TGCAGCGTTGAGGACAGGGGGGATTGGGGCTACACCTTC. Its protein product is CSVEDRGDWGYTF.

The genes are TRBV3-1 (or the pseudogene TRBV3-2) and TRBJ2-3; TRBD2 aligns across 7 bases. V lost 6 bases, J lost 3 bases, and 9 bases stayed unmatched. CDR3 length: 15 residues. Germline V gene data show CDR1 as LGHDT and CDR2 as YNNKEL (reference sequence). CDR3 bases: TGTGCCAGCAGGGCCGGCGGGGGAACGACAGATACGCAGTATTTT. Encoded protein: CASRAGGGTTDTQYF.

The chain combines TRBV29-1 with TRBJ1-2, with 9 bases identical to TRBD1. This CDR3 contains 16 residues. V lost 5 bases to trimming and J lost 1 base; unmatched junction nucleotides: 11. Germline V gene sequence: CDR1 SQVTM, CDR2 ANQGSEA. In DNA, the CDR3 is TGCAGCGTTCCCACCGGGACAGGGAGGCTTAACTATGGCTACACCTTC. Translation: CSVPTGTGRLNYGYTF.

The rearrangement links TRBV7-3 to TRBJ1-5; 9 bases agree with TRBD1. The V gene end was trimmed by 4 bases and the J gene end by 2 bases; junction bases not matched to a gene: 9. There are 17 residues in the CDR3. Germline CDR1 is SGHTA and CDR2 is FQGTGA. Here the CDR3 reads CASSSNRDRARNQPQHF. The DNA of the CDR3 is TGTGCCAGCAGCTCGAACCGGGACAGGGCTCGCAATCAGCCCCAGCATTTT.

The rearrangement links TRBV5-5 to TRBJ1-5, with D unresolved. This CDR3 spans 15 amino acids. Germline loops: CDR1 SGHKS, CDR2 YYEKEE (reference sequence). Trimming removed 1 base at V and 5 bases at J, with 13 bases between. The CDR3 coding sequence is TGTGCCAGCAGCTTGTCTCCAGGTTCCCATCAGCCCCAGCATTTT. It is translated as CASSLSPGSHQPQHF.

The J gene is TRBJ1-1, the V gene TRBV4-1, with 7 bases fitting TRBD1. The CDR3 runs to 15 residues. Losses at the gene ends were 2 bases for V and 8 bases for J; bases not matched to a gene: 11. Germline V gives CDR1 MGHRA, CDR2 YSYEKL. The CDR3 DNA follows: TGCGCCAGCAGCCAAAATCGGGACAGCCTAAGAGAAGCTTTCTTT. Its translation: CASSQNRDSLREAFF.

The chain employs TRBV28 and TRBJ1-2; TRBD1 aligns across 8 bases. The CDR3 is 16 residues long. V shed 4 bases and J 5 bases; nucleotides not matched to a gene: 12. Germline V gene data show CDR1 as MDHEN and CDR2 as SYDVKM. The CDR3 reads CASSSRQGPVLYGYTF. DNA of the CDR3: TGTGCCAGCAGTTCAAGACAGGGGCCTGTTCTATATGGCTACACCTTC.

The rearrangement uses TRBV25-1 and TRBJ1-4, with 9 bases lining up with TRBD1. Germline trimming cut 4 bases from V and 8 bases from J; bases unmatched to any gene: 8. Germline V gene sequence: CDR1 MGHDK, CDR2 SYGVNS. The CDR3 loop spans 15 amino acids. Here the CDR3 DNA reads TGTGCCAGCAGTGCCCCGGGACAGGGCGAAGAAAAACTGTTTTTT. Its protein product is CASSAPGQGEEKLFF.

This clone was detected a few times. The rearrangement links TRBV5-1 to TRBJ2-7; TRBD1 matches at 10 bases. Per germline, CDR1 SGHRS and CDR2 YFSETQ. The CDR3 runs 15 residues. Trimming removed 3 bases from V and 6 bases from J; junction bases left unmatched: 9. The CDR3 is CASSYGQGGGSEQYF. CDR3 in DNA: TGCGCCAGCAGCTACGGACAGGGGGGTGGTTCCGAGCAGTACTTC.

This rearrangement joins TRBV5-4 to TRBJ2-3; tentatively, D is TRBD2 (5 bases). The CDR3 runs 15 residues. The V gene's germline CDR1 is SGHNT and CDR2 YYREEE (reference sequence). V lost 0 bases and J 3 bases, leaving 11 bases between the germline ends. CDR3 in amino acids: CASSLALGGTDTQYF. The CDR3 nucleotides are TGTGCCAGCAGCTTGGCCCTAGGCGGGACAGATACGCAGTATTTT.

This clone was seen more than once but under ten times. The CDR3 coding sequence is TGTGCCAGCAGTCCAGGAACGGAATCTGGCTACACCTTC. It specifies CASSPGTESGYTF. This rearrangement joins TRBV12-3 or TRBV12-4 to TRBJ1-2; D is unresolved. The CDR3 consists of 13 residues. V lost 5 bases, J lost 7 bases, and 14 bases lay in between.

The chain links TRBV3-1 (or the pseudogene TRBV3-2) to TRBJ1-6, with D unclear. Germline CDR1 LGHDT, CDR2 YNNKEL (reference sequence). V lost 3 bases, J lost 4 bases, and 10 bases lay in between. CDR3 size: 15 residues. DNA for the CDR3: TGTGCCAGCAGCCACAGCGAAATGTATAATTCACCCCTCCACTTT. Protein: CASSHSEMYNSPLHF.

This clone has only one observation. The rearrangement links TRBV3-1 (or the pseudogene TRBV3-2) to TRBJ2-7; possibly TRBD2 for D (6 bases). Germline CDR1 LGHDT, CDR2 YNNKEL (reference sequence). The CDR3 runs 13 residues. Trimming left V 0 bases short and J 7 bases short, with 10 bases between. The CDR3 sequence: CASSQETAGEQYF. CDR3 in DNA: TGTGCCAGCAGCCAAGAGACGGCGGGGGAGCAGTACTTC.

DNA for the CDR3: TGTGCCAGCAGCTTGGGGCGGGGGGGCCGGAATACGCAGTATTTT. Translated, it gives CASSLGRGGRNTQYF. V usage is TRBV5-4 and J usage is TRBJ2-3; 9 positions match TRBD2. The V and J ends lost 0 bases and 7 bases, in that order; junction bases with no gene match: 6. Per germline, CDR1 SGHNT and CDR2 YYREEE (reference sequence). The CDR3 is 15 residues long. Looking up the rest from reference TRBV5-4 and TRBJ2-3 gives the full variable domain: ETGVTQSPTHLIKTRGQQVTLRCSSQSGHNTVSWYQQALGQGPQFIFQYYREEENGRGNFPPRFSGLQFPNYSSELNVNALELDDSALYLCASSLGRGGRNTQYFGPGTRLTVL.

The chain uses TRBV5-5 and TRBJ1-4, with D unclear. The germline CDR1 and CDR2 sequences are SGHKS and YYEKEE (reference sequence). The V and J ends lost 0 bases and 3 bases respectively, with 12 bases between them. The CDR3 is 16 amino acids. Written as DNA, the CDR3 is TGTGCCAGCAGCTTGGTTTATGGAGACGCTAATGAAAAACTGTTTTTT. This sequence encodes CASSLVYGDANEKLFF.

CDR3 in amino acids: CSVEDRVNGYTF. CDR3 bases: TGCAGCGTTGAAGACAGGGTGAATGGCTACACCTTC. The gene calls are TRBV29-1 and TRBJ1-2, with D perhaps matching TRBD1 (5 bases). V lost 0 bases, J lost 6 bases, and 8 bases lay in between. Germline CDR1 reads SQVTM; CDR2 reads ANQGSEA. This CDR3 spans 12 amino acids.

The genes are TRBV19 and TRBJ2-5; D is perhaps TRBD1 (6 bases). Trimming left V 3 bases short and J 4 bases short, with 12 bases between. Germline-derived CDR1 and CDR2 are LNHDA and SQIVND (reference sequence). The CDR3 spans 14 residues. The CDR3 here is CASSIVGGRETQYF. The CDR3 DNA sequence: TGTGCCAGTAGTATTGTAGGGGGTCGAGAGACCCAGTACTTC.

This clone was found a few times. V and J are TRBV6-5 and TRBJ1-5, with 8 positions matching TRBD1. CDR1 and CDR2 (germline): MNHEY, SVGAGI. CDR3 length: 14 residues. The V and J ends lost 5 bases and 6 bases, in that order; junction bases with no gene match: 6. The CDR3 sequence is CASSTRTGSQPQHF. CDR3 DNA: TGTGCCAGCAGTACACGGACAGGGAGTCAGCCCCAGCATTTT.

The J gene is TRBJ1-1, the V gene TRBV20-1; D is possibly TRBD1 (5 bases). This CDR3 region has 11 residues. The germline V gene has CDR1 DFQATT and CDR2 SNEGSKA (reference sequence). Trimming pared 3 bases from V and 8 bases from J, leaving 10 bases between. The CDR3 here is CSASNDREAFF. DNA of the CDR3: TGCAGTGCTAGCAACGACAGAGAAGCTTTCTTT.